A single sample gave rise to the 17 T cell receptor beta chains below, sequenced in a study of T cells in Graves' hyperthyroidism and ophthalmopathy. Amplified TCR beta CDR3 regions came from RNA transcripts. When the TCR CDR3 underwent first-round RT-PCR, the HTBI primer set was used. TCRdb reprocessed the multiplex PCR reads via MiXCR and lists one record per CDR3 protein. This table has about 360,000 distinct CDR3 sequences, approximately 25% appearing once. The source material was blood. Source of these receptors: a man between 45 and 60 years old with Graves' hyperthyroidism.

The gene calls are TRBV29-1 and TRBJ1-2; D remains unclear. V lost 3 bases and J 2 bases, leaving 10 bases between the germline ends. There are 13 residues in the CDR3. Germline values: CDR1 SQVTM, CDR2 ANQGSEA. The CDR3 is CSVEGGENYGYTF. CDR3 nucleotide sequence: TGCAGCGTTGAGGGCGGGGAAAACTATGGCTACACCTTC.

On this clonotype itself: At one end, the junction sequence differs from germline, possibly due to a read error. This chain joins TRBV10-3 and TRBJ2-5, with D possibly being TRBD1 or TRBD2 (6 bases each). Germline V CDR1 and CDR2: ENHRY, SYGVKD. CDR3 length: 20 amino acids. CDR3: CAISEPYLSGDEEGQEAQYF. As DNA, the CDR3 is TGTGCCATCAGTGAGCCCTACCTTAGCGGAGACGAGGAGGGACAAGAGGCCCAGTACTTC.

V is TRBV28 and J is TRBJ2-1; maybe TRBD1 (6 bases). Germline CDR1 MDHEN, CDR2 SYDVKM. The V gene lost 4 bases and the J gene lost 4 bases, with 14 bases spanning the gap. The CDR3 extends over 15 amino acids. The CDR3 bases are TGTGCCAGCAGTTGGGTCCACGGGACATACAATGAGCAGTTCTTC. Translated, it gives CASSWVHGTYNEQFF.

In its sample, this clonotype was seen a few times. V gene TRBV19 combines with J gene TRBJ1-1, with TRBD1 matching over 9 bases. The length of the CDR3 is 18 residues. With 1 base clipped from V and 3 bases from J, the junction kept 12 bases outside the gene matches. CDR1 and CDR2 from the germline V gene are LNHDA and SQIVND (reference sequence). The CDR3 here is CASSIGPGTGKEDTEAFF. Written as DNA, the CDR3 is TGTGCCAGTAGTATAGGGCCCGGGACAGGGAAGGAGGACACTGAAGCTTTCTTT.

Only a few counts were recorded for this clonotype. The rearrangement joins TRBV20-1 to TRBJ1-4; D remains ambiguous. Germline CDR1 reads DFQATT; CDR2 reads SNEGSKA (reference sequence). Trimming stripped 4 bases from V and 8 bases from J, with 17 bases between. This CDR3 is 14 amino acids long. CDR3 nucleotide sequence: TGCAGTGCTAAAGCGGCAGGATCGTCGGAAAAACTGTTTTTT. Protein: CSAKAAGSSEKLFF.

In its sample, this clonotype was seen many times. The chain has TRBV28 and TRBJ2-1, with 9 bases that match TRBD2. Germline values: CDR1 MDHEN, CDR2 SYDVKM. This CDR3 has 17 residues. V shed 4 bases and J 5 bases; nucleotides not matched to a gene: 12. CDR3 amino acids: CASSSLFAGGRNNEQFF. The CDR3 DNA follows: TGTGCCAGCAGTTCCCTCTTTGCGGGAGGGAGGAACAATGAGCAGTTCTTC. Looking up the rest from reference TRBV28 and TRBJ2-1 gives the full variable domain: DVKVTQSSRYLVKRTGEKVFLECVQDMDHENMFWYRQDPGLGLRLIYFSYDVKMKEKGDIPEGYSVSREKKERFSLILESASTNQTSMYLCASSSLFAGGRNNEQFFGPGTRLTVL.

The DNA for the CDR3 is TGCAGCGTCCGGGACAGGGGGCAGTCTGAAGCTTTCTTT. It translates to CSVRDRGQSEAFF. The rearrangement uses TRBV29-1 and TRBJ1-1, with 12 bases aligning to TRBD1. Germline V gives CDR1 SQVTM, CDR2 ANQGSEA. Trimming removed 6 bases from V and 6 bases from J; junction bases left unmatched: 5. The CDR3 spans 13 residues.

This clonotype has ten or more counts. The rearrangement uses TRBV11-2 and TRBJ2-3; a weak D match, TRBD1 (5 bases). The germline V and J ends were trimmed by 5 bases and 5 bases, with 14 bases remaining between them. Germline-derived CDR1 and CDR2 are SGHAT and FQNNGV. CDR3 size: 14 residues. The DNA of the CDR3 is TGTGCCAGCAGCCTTCAGGGCGCGAGAGATACGCAGTATTTT. Translated: CASSLQGARDTQYF.

This clonotype has more than one count but fewer than ten. CDR3 in amino acids: CASSLGRDAFF. CDR3 DNA: TGTGCCAGCAGCTTGGGCAGGGACGCTTTCTTT. V and J are TRBV11-2 and TRBJ1-1, with TRBD1 as a possible D gene (5 bases). The germline gives CDR1 SGHAT, CDR2 FQNNGV. This CDR3 has 11 residues. V lost 3 bases and J lost 11, with 10 bases in between.

This clonotype was detected only a few times. The chain is built from TRBV11-2 and TRBJ2-6; D perhaps matches TRBD2 (7 bases). CDR3 length: 17 amino acids. Trimming took 5 bases from V and 2 from J, leaving 16 bases between them. Germline CDR1 reads SGHAT; CDR2 reads FQNNGV. This chain's CDR3 is CASSPGWGGPGANVLTF. DNA for the CDR3: TGTGCCAGCAGCCCAGGGTGGGGGGGGCCTGGGGCCAACGTCCTGACTTTC.

The J gene is TRBJ1-1, the V gene TRBV12-5; D not resolved. CDR1 is LGHNT, CDR2 FRNRAP, per germline. Trimming stripped 7 bases from V and 5 bases from J, with 11 bases between. The CDR3 spans 12 residues. The CDR3 loop is CASANWVTEAFF. In DNA, the CDR3 is TGTGCTAGTGCTAACTGGGTAACTGAAGCTTTCTTT.

This clonotype showed up many times. This sequence joins TRBV12-3 or TRBV12-4 and TRBJ2-1; 8 bases fit TRBD2. With 2 bases clipped from V and 7 bases from J, the junction kept 7 bases outside the gene matches. The CDR3 runs 15 residues. The CDR3 sequence: CASSLLGGRRNEQFF. The DNA for the CDR3 is TGTGCCAGCAGTTTACTGGGCGGGAGGAGGAATGAGCAGTTCTTC.

The CDR3 sequence: CASSRGSLSEAFF. CDR3 DNA: TGTGCCAGCAGTCGGGGGTCTTTAAGTGAAGCTTTCTTT. The chain employs TRBV11-3 and TRBJ1-1, with a possible D match to TRBD1 (5 bases). This CDR3 comprises 13 residues. Germline CDR1 is SGHNT and CDR2 is YENEEA. Trimming took off 6 bases at V and 7 bases at J, with 15 bases between the two ends.

This clonotype was counted a few times. The chain carries TRBV27 and TRBJ1-1; tentatively, D is TRBD1 (5 bases). CDR1 and CDR2 (germline): MNHEY, SMNVEV (reference sequence). Trimming removed 4 bases at V and 4 bases at J, with 19 bases between. This CDR3 contains 16 residues. The CDR3 coding sequence is TGTGCCAGCAGTTCGCTCCAAGCAGGGCTCAGCACTGAAGCTTTCTTT. It codes for CASSSLQAGLSTEAFF.

The V gene is TRBV6-1, the J gene TRBJ2-3; D is perhaps TRBD1 or TRBD2 (5 bases each). The CDR3 is 14 residues long. Trimming removed 6 bases at V and 3 bases at J, with 13 bases between. Per germline, CDR1 MNHNS and CDR2 SASEGT. The CDR3 loop reads CASRRDHLTDTQYF. The DNA of the CDR3 is TGTGCCAGCAGGAGGGACCATCTAACAGATACGCAGTATTTT.

This clonotype was seen more than once but under ten times. The V gene is TRBV4-2, the J gene TRBJ2-1; TRBD2 might be the D (5 bases). Between the trimmed V and J ends, which lost 3 bases and 4 bases, there was a span of 19 bases. Germline CDR1 and CDR2: LGHNA and YNFKEQ. This CDR3 is 17 amino acids long. CDR3 coding DNA: TGTGCCAGCAGCCAGCAGGAAGGGAGCCCAGCATACAATGAGCAGTTCTTC. Amino acid sequence: CASSQQEGSPAYNEQFF.

This clonotype was observed at least ten times. The chain is built from TRBV20-1 and TRBJ2-7; 10 bases align to TRBD1. Germline-derived CDR1 and CDR2 are DFQATT and SNEGSKA (reference sequence). The CDR3 runs to 13 residues. With V trimmed by 1 base and J by 7 bases, 4 bases remained unmatched. CDR3 sequence reads: CSARADRGNEQYF. The DNA for the CDR3 is TGCAGTGCTAGAGCGGACAGGGGGAATGAGCAGTACTTC.